A selection of T cell receptor beta chains follows, all from one sample in a study of Ad26.COV2.S vaccination and SARS-CoV-2 variants. The data were produced by immunoSEQ multiplex PCR, yet TCRdb's version contains in-frame clones alone and is incomplete. The sample has 350,000 to 400,000 clones, around nine tenths seen once. Sample: peripheral blood, taken in a trial of Ad26.COV2.S vaccine versus placebo. These receptors came from a person aged 18 to 65 who received the Ad26.COV2.S COVID-19 vaccine or a placebo. Each CDR3 is given with its conserved first and last residue. Fields, in order: CDR3 length, clone size, J gene, D gene, V gene, CDR3 DNA, CDR3 protein. The D gene is left open where the match is weak. The size entry is marked missing in some rows and otherwise reads once, few, many or a size class.

19	once	TRBJ2-1	TRBD2	TRBV7-9	TGTGCCAGCAGCCAGGACGCCGAGACAGCCTCTAGCGGGGGTCGTCCGCAGTTCTTC	CASSQDAETASSGGRPQFF
13	-	TRBJ2-2	-	TRBV10-3	TGTGCCATCAGGGGGTCCCAGGGCGGGGAGCTGTTTTTT	CAIRGSQGGELFF
13	-	TRBJ2-4	-	TRBV9	TGTGCCAGCAGCGTAAGTCAGGAAAACATTCAGTACTTC	CASSVSQENIQYF
13	once	TRBJ2-2	-	TRBV24-1	TGTGCCGCGGACAGCGTAAACACCGGGGAGCTGTTTTTT	CAADSVNTGELFF
15	-	TRBJ1-2	TRBD1	TRBV27	TGTGCCAGCAGTGACTCCGGGACAGGGGTTTATGGCTACACCTTC	CASSDSGTGVYGYTF
14	-	TRBJ2-2	-	TRBV5-6	TGTGCCAGCAGCCCCCTCAGAGGGCACGGGGAGCTGTTTTTT	CASSPLRGHGELFF
15	-	TRBJ2-2	TRBD2	TRBV25-1	TGTGCCAGCAGTGAATACCGGGGGGGTACCGGGGAGCTGTTTTTT	CASSEYRGGTGELFF
15	-	TRBJ2-7	TRBD1	TRBV5-1	TGCGCCAGCAGCTTGGGAGCAGGGGGCCCCTGGGAGCAGTACTTC	CASSLGAGGPWEQYF
15	-	TRBJ2-3	-	TRBV9	TGTGCCAGCAGCGCCCTTGGGGGCAGCACAGATACGCAGTATTTT	CASSALGGSTDTQYF
12	-	TRBJ1-2	-	TRBV30	TGTGCCTGGACTGACGAGTACTATGGCTACACCTTC	CAWTDEYYGYTF
15	-	TRBJ2-2	-	TRBV5-1	TGCGCCAGCAGCTTGGCCGATGGGGGGACCGGGGAGCTGTTTTTT	CASSLADGGTGELFF
14	-	TRBJ2-1	-	TRBV5-1	TGCGCCAGCAGCTTAGGGGCGGCGACCAATGAGCAGTTCTTC	CASSLGAATNEQFF
15	-	TRBJ2-1	-	TRBV6-5	TGTGCCAGCAGTTATGGGTCGAGCATGGGGAATGAGCAGTTCTTC	CASSYGSSMGNEQFF
12	-	TRBJ1-2	-	TRBV5-6	TGTGCCAGCACGGACACCCTCCGTGGCTACACCTTC	CASTDTLRGYTF
13	-	TRBJ1-1	TRBD1	TRBV12-3/TRBV12-4	TGTGCCAGCAGTTTAGAGGGGGCCACTGAAGCTTTCTTT	CASSLEGATEAFF
16	-	TRBJ1-2	TRBD1	TRBV4-1	TGCGCCAGCAGCCAAGGCGGACAGGGATCTGACTATGGCTACACCTTC	CASSQGGQGSDYGYTF
14	-	TRBJ2-7	TRBD1	TRBV18	TGTGCCAGCTCACCGCGGGACAGGGTTTACGAGCAGTACTTC	CASSPRDRVYEQYF
12	-	TRBJ1-2	-	TRBV5-5	TGTGCCAGCAGCCCGACAGCGTATGGCTACACCTTC	CASSPTAYGYTF
14	-	TRBJ1-2	-	TRBV27	TGTGCCAGCAGTTCCGCGCTAGGGGCATATGGCTACACCTTC	CASSSALGAYGYTF
14	-	TRBJ2-3	-	TRBV6-6	TGTGCCAGCAGTTTAGCGGCTTCCACAGATACGCAGTATTTT	CASSLAASTDTQYF
14	-	TRBJ2-3	TRBD2	TRBV4-1	TGCGCCAGCAGCCAATACCCCGGGACTAGTGGGGAGTATTTT	CASSQYPGTSGEYF
14	-	TRBJ2-7	-	TRBV7-9	TGTGCCAGCAGCTTAGGGAGCGAGAACTACGAGCAGTACTTC	CASSLGSENYEQYF
15	-	TRBJ1-5	-	TRBV4-1	TGCGCCAGCAGCCAAGATATGGGCTACAATCAGCCCCAGCATTTT	CASSQDMGYNQPQHF
15	-	TRBJ2-1	-	TRBV5-1	TGCGCCAGCAGCTTGGCAGGGCTGGCCTACAATGAGCAGTTCTTC	CASSLAGLAYNEQFF
15	-	TRBJ1-5	TRBD1	TRBV27	TGTGCCAGCAGTATGACAGGGGGCAGATATCAGCCCCAGCATTTT	CASSMTGGRYQPQHF
13	-	TRBJ1-1	-	TRBV19	TGTGCCAGTAAGGCACAGTGGAACACTGAAGCTTTCTTT	CASKAQWNTEAFF